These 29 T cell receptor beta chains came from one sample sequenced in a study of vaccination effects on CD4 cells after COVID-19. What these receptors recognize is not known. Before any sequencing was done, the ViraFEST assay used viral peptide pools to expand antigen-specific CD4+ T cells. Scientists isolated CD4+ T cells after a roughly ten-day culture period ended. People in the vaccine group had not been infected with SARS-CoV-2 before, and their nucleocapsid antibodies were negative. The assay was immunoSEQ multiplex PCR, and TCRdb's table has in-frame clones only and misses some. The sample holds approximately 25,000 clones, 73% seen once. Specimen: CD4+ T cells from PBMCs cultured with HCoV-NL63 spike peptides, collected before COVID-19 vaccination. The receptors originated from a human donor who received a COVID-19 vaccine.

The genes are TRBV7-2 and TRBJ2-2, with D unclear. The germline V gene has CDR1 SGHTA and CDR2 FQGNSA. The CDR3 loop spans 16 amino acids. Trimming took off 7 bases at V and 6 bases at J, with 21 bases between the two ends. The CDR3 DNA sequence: TGTGCCAGCAACCATCTTACACAACGGGCCGCCGGGGAGCTGTTTTTT. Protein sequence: CASNHLTQRAAGELFF.

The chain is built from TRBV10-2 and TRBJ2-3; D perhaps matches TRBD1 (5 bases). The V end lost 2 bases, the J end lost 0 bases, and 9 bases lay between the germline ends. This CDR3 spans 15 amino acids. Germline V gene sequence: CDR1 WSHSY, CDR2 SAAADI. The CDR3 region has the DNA TGCGCCAGCAGTGAGAAACAGGTTAGCACAGATACGCAGTATTTT. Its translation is CASSEKQVSTDTQYF.

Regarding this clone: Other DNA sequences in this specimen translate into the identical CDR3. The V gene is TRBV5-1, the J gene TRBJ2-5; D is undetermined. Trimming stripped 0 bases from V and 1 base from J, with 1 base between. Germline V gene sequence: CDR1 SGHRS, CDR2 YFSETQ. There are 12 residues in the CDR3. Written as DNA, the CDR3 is TGCGCCAGCAGCTTGGGCCAAGAGACCCAGTACTTC. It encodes CASSLGQETQYF.

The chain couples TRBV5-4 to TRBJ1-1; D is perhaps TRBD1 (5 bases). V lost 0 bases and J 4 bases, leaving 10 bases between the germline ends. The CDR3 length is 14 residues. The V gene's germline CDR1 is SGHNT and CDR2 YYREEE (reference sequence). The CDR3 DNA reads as TGTGCCAGCAGCTTGGTAGGGGTTATCACTGAAGCTTTCTTT. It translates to CASSLVGVITEAFF.

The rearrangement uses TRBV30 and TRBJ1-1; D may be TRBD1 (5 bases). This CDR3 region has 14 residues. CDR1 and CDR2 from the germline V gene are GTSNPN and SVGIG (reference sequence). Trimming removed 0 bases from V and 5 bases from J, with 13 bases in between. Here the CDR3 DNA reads TGTGCCTGGAGTGTTGGGGGAGGAGGGACTGAAGCTTTCTTT. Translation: CAWSVGGGGTEAFF.

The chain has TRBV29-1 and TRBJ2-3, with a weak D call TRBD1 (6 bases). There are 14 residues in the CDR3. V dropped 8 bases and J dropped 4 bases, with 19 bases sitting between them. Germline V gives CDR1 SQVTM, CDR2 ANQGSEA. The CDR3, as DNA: TGCAGCTCCCACAGGGACCCCGGGGCAGATACGCAGTATTTT. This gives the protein CSSHRDPGADTQYF.

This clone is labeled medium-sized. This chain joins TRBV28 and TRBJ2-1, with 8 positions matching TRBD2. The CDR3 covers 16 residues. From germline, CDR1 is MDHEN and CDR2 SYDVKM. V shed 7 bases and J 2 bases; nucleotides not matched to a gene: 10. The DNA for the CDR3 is TGTGCCAGCACTCCCATGGTAGCGGGGACCTACAATGAGCAGTTCTTC. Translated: CASTPMVAGTYNEQFF.

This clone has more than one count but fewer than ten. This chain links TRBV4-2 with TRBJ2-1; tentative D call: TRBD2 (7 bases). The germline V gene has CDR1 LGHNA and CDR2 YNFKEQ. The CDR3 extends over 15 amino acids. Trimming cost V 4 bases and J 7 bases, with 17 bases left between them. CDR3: CASSPKGEGGNEQFF. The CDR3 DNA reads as TGTGCCAGCAGCCCCAAGGGGGAGGGCGGGAATGAGCAGTTCTTC.

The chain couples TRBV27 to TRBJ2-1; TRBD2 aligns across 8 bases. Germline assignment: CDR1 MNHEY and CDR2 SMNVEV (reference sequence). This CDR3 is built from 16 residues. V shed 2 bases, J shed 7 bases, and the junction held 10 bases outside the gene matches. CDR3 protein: CASSLLISGTPNEQFF. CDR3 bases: TGTGCCAGCAGTTTACTGATTAGCGGGACGCCGAATGAGCAGTTCTTC.

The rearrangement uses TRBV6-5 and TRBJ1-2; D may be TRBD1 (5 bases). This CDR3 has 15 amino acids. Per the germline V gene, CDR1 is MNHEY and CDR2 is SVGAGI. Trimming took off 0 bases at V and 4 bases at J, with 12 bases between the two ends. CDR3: CASSYSQTVVYGYTF. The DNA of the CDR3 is TGTGCCAGCAGTTACTCCCAGACAGTTGTCTATGGCTACACCTTC.

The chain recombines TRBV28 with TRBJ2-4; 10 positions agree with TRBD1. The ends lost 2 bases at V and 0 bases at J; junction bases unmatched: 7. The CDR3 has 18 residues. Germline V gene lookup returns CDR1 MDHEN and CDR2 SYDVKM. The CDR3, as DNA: TGTGCCAGCAGTTTAACCGGACAGGGGGTGCTAGCCAAAAACATTCAGTACTTC. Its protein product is CASSLTGQGVLAKNIQYF.

CDR3 protein: CASSRLALNQETQYF. DNA for the CDR3: TGTGCCAGTAGCCGACTAGCGCTTAACCAAGAGACCCAGTACTTC. The chain carries TRBV19 and TRBJ2-5; the match to TRBD2 covers 8 bases. The V segment lost 6 bases and the J segment 0 bases; nucleotides outside the gene matches: 6. Germline values: CDR1 LNHDA, CDR2 SQIVND (reference sequence). This CDR3 region has 15 residues.

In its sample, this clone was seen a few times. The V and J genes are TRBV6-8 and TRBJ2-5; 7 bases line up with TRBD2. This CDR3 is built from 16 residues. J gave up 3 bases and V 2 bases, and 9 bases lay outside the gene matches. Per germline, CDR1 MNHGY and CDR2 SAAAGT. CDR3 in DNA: TGTGCCAGCAGTTACAGTCGGACTAGGGGTAAAGAGACCCAGTACTTC. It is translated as CASSYSRTRGKETQYF.

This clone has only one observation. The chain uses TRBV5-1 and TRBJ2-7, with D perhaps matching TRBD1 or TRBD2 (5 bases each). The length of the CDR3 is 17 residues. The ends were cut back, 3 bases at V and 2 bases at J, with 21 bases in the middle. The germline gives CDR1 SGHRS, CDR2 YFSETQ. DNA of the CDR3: TGCGCCAGCAGCTGGGACCCCCCCGGACTGATAGCCTACGAGCAGTACTTC. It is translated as CASSWDPPGLIAYEQYF.

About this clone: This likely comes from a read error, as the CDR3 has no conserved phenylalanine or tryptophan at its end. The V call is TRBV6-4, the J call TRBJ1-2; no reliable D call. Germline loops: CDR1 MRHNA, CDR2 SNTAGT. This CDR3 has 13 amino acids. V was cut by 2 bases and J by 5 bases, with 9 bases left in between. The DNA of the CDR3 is TGTGCCAGCAGTGACCAGTTAGGGTATGGCTACACCCTC. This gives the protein CASSDQLGYGYTL.

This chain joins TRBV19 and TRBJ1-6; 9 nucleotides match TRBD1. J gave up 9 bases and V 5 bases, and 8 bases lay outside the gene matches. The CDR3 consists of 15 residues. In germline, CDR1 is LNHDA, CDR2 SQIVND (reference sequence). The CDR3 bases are TGTGCCAGTAGTGACCCGGGACAGGGACGTTCACCCCTCCACTTT. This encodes CASSDPGQGRSPLHF.

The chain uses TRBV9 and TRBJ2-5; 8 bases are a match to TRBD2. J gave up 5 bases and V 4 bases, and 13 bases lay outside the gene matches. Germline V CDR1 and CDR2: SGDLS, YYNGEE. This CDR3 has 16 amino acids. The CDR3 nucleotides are TGTGCCAGCAGCCCGAGTAGCGGGATAGGGGAGGAGACCCAGTACTTC. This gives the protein CASSPSSGIGEETQYF.

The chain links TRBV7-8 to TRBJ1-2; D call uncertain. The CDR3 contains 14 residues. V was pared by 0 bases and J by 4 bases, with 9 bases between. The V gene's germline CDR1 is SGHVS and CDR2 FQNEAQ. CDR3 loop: CASSLAGGGYGYTF. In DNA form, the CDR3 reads TGTGCCAGCAGCTTAGCAGGAGGAGGCTATGGCTACACCTTC.

As DNA, the CDR3 is TGTGCCAGCAGCTTGAATCCCGGGGGCGATTCACCCCTCCACTTT. Translation: CASSLNPGGDSPLHF. This chain joins TRBV7-3 and TRBJ1-6; TRBD1 is a possible D gene (6 bases). The V and J ends lost 3 bases and 8 bases respectively, with 14 bases between them. Per the germline V gene, CDR1 is SGHTA and CDR2 is FQGTGA. The CDR3 sequence is 15 residues long.

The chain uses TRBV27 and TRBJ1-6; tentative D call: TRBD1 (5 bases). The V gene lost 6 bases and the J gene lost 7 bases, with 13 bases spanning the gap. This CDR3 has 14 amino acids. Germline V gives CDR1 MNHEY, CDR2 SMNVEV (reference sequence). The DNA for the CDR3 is TGTGCCAGCAGGGGGAGGACACAAAATTCACCCCTCCACTTT. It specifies CASRGRTQNSPLHF.

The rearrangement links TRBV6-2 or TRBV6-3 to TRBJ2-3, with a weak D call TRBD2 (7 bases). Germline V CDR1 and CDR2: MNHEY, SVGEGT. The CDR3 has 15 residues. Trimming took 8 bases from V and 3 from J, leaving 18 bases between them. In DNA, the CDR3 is TGTGCCAGCTGTTTGGAGGGGGGGCCAACAGATACGCAGTATTTT. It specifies CASCLEGGPTDTQYF.

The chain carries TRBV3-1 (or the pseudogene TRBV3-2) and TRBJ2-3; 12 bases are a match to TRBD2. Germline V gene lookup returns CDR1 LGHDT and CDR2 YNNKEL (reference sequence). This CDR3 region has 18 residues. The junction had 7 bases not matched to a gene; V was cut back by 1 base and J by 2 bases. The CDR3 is CASSQGRLAGGFTDTQYF. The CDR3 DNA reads TGTGCCAGCAGCCAAGGGCGGCTAGCGGGGGGGTTCACAGATACGCAGTATTTT.

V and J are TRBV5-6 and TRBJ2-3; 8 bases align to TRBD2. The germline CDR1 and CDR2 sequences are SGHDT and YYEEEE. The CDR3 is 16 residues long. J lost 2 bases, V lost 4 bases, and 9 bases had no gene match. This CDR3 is CASSPPGGGITDTQYF. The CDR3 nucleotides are TGTGCCAGCAGCCCCCCGGGCGGGGGGATCACAGATACGCAGTATTTT.

The chain's CDR3 is CASSLIAQEKLFF. The CDR3 DNA is TGCGCCAGCAGCCTTATAGCGCAAGAAAAACTGTTTTTT. The J gene is TRBJ1-4, the V gene TRBV4-1; no clear D gene. Trimming left V 4 bases short and J 8 bases short, with 11 bases between. Germline loops: CDR1 MGHRA, CDR2 YSYEKL. This CDR3 has 13 amino acids.

The CDR3 spells CASSLDRGGNSPLHF. Written as DNA, the CDR3 is TGTGCCAGCAGTCTAGACAGGGGTGGTAATTCACCCCTCCACTTT. The rearrangement joins TRBV27 to TRBJ1-6; 8 bases line up with TRBD1. Germline V gene data show CDR1 as MNHEY and CDR2 as SMNVEV (reference sequence). CDR3 length equals 15 residues. The V gene end was trimmed by 5 bases and the J gene end by 6 bases; junction bases not matched to a gene: 6.

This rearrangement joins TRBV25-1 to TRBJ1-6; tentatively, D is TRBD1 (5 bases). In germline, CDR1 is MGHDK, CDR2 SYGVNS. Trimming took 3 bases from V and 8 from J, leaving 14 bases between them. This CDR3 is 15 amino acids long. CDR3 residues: CASSDGRSGYSPLHF. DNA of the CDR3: TGTGCCAGCAGTGACGGAAGGTCAGGGTATTCACCCCTCCACTTT. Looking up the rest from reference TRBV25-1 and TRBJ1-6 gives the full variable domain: EADIYQTPRYLVIGTGKKITLECSQTMGHDKMYWYQQDPGMELHLIHYSYGVNSTEKGDLSSESTVSRIRTEHFPLTLESARPSHTSQYLCASSDGRSGYSPLHFGNGTRLTVT.

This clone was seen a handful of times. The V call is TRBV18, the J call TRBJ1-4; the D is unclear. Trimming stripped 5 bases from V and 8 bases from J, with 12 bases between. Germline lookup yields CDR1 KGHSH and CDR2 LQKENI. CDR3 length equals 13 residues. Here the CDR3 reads CASSRESGEKLFF. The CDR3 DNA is TGTGCCAGCTCAAGGGAATCGGGAGAAAAACTGTTTTTT.

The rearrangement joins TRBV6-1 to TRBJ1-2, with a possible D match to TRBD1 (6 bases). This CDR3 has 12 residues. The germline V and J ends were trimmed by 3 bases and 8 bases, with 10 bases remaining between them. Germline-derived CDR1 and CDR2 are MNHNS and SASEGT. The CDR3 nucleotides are TGTGCCAGCAGTGAGGGGGCAGGAGGCTACACCTTC. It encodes CASSEGAGGYTF.

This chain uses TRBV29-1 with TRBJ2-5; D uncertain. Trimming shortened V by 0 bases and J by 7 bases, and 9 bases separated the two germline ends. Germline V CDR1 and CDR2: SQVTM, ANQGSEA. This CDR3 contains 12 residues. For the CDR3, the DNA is TGCAGCGTTGAAGATCTTAGTGCGACCCAGTACTTC. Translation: CSVEDLSATQYF.